Listed below are T cell receptor beta chains from one sample, sequenced in a study of T cell responses to AZD1222 COVID-19 vaccine. TCRdb's table, derived via immunoSEQ multiplex PCR, lists solely in-frame clones and lacks some. This sample yields 77,000 or so clones, of which 92% are seen a single time; approximately 7% belongs to the top ten. The sample was peripheral blood, taken on day 0 of MenACWY control vaccination. Receptors originate from an adult in good health. Each CDR3 is given with its conserved first and last residue. D genes are given only for firm matches. Clone size is stated in some rows and not others, as once, few, many or a class when expanded.

clone size	V gene	D gene	J gene	CDR3 protein	CDR3 DNA
-	TRBV7-2	-	TRBJ2-2	CASSLGDTGELFF	TGTGCCAGCAGCTTAGGGGACACCGGGGAGCTGTTTTTT
-	TRBV7-2	-	TRBJ1-1	CASSLQAQGTEAFF	TGTGCCAGCAGCTTACAGGCCCAGGGGACTGAAGCTTTCTTT
-	TRBV28	-	TRBJ2-3	CASYSSLQTDTQYF	TGTGCCAGTTATAGTTCCCTCCAAACAGATACGCAGTATTTT
-	TRBV9	-	TRBJ1-2	CASSEGTTIAYGYTF	TGTGCCAGCAGCGAGGGAACTACAATAGCCTACGGCTACACCTTC
-	TRBV9	TRBD2	TRBJ2-3	CASSVVGGRTDTQYF	TGTGCCAGCAGCGTAGTTGGCGGGAGAACAGATACGCAGTATTTT
-	TRBV7-3	TRBD2	TRBJ2-3	CASSLNLPASGRMGDTQYF	TGTGCCAGCAGCTTAAACCTCCCGGCTAGCGGGAGGATGGGGGATACGCAGTATTTT
-	TRBV19	-	TRBJ1-5	CASSIRVGQPQHF	TGTGCCAGTAGTATCAGGGTAGGGCAGCCCCAGCATTTT
-	TRBV3-1/TRBV3-2	-	TRBJ1-5	CASSQDIRVGNQPQHF	TGTGCCAGCAGCCAGGACATTCGGGTAGGCAATCAGCCCCAGCATTTT
-	TRBV19	TRBD1	TRBJ1-1	CASSIRTGGRDTEAFF	TGTGCCAGTAGTATTAGGACAGGGGGACGGGACACTGAAGCTTTCTTT
-	TRBV5-1	-	TRBJ2-5	CASSLAEVRGETQYF	TGCGCCAGCAGCTTGGCAGAAGTCAGGGGTGAGACCCAGTACTTC
-	TRBV29-1	TRBD2	TRBJ2-1	CSVGLAEGVSSYNEQFF	TGCAGCGTGGGACTAGCGGAGGGGGTGTCCTCCTACAATGAGCAGTTCTTC
-	TRBV11-3	-	TRBJ2-7	CASSLTNGEQYF	TGTGCCAGCAGCTTAACAAATGGCGAGCAGTACTTC
-	TRBV6-5	TRBD1	TRBJ1-6	CASRSGGADNSPLHF	TGTGCCAGCAGATCAGGGGGCGCGGATAATTCACCCCTCCACTTT
once	TRBV7-2	-	TRBJ1-4	CASSLGAPNKINEKLFF	TGTGCCAGCAGCTTAGGGGCCCCGAACAAAATTAATGAAAAACTGTTTTTT
-	TRBV4-3	TRBD2	TRBJ2-2	CASSQPGLAGVGTGELFF	TGCGCCAGCAGCCAACCGGGACTAGCGGGGGTTGGAACCGGGGAGCTGTTTTTT
-	TRBV19	TRBD1	TRBJ2-2	CASSRRTGGTGELFF	TGTGCCAGTAGTCGACGGACAGGGGGCACCGGGGAGCTGTTTTTT
-	TRBV4-3	TRBD1	TRBJ2-2	CASSQDRTGPGELFF	TGCGCCAGCAGCCAAGACCGGACAGGGCCCGGGGAGCTGTTTTTT
-	TRBV7-8	TRBD1	TRBJ1-6	CASSLDSGQNNSPLHF	TGTGCCAGCAGCTTGGATTCGGGACAGAATAATTCACCCCTCCACTTT
few	TRBV6-5	-	TRBJ1-1	CASSYSSGGTEAFF	TGTGCCAGCAGTTACTCGTCGGGGGGCACTGAAGCTTTCTTT
-	TRBV6-1	-	TRBJ1-4	CASSGTFAGLVKEKLFF	TGTGCCAGCAGTGGCACCTTCGCGGGGCTCGTTAAGGAAAAACTGTTTTTT
-	TRBV6-2/TRBV6-3	TRBD2	TRBJ2-3	CASSYGTRGGTDTQYF	TGTGCCAGCAGTTACGGGACTAGGGGCGGCACAGATACGCAGTATTTT
-	TRBV7-9	-	TRBJ1-1	CASSLLWGTEAFF	TGTGCCAGCAGCTTGCTGTGGGGCACTGAAGCTTTCTTT
-	TRBV7-7	TRBD1	TRBJ2-7	CASSPGTAGEQYF	TGTGCTAGCAGCCCCGGGACAGCCGGGGAGCAGTACTTC
-	TRBV19	TRBD2	TRBJ2-3	CASSIGLAGGSDTQYF	TGTGCCAGTAGTATAGGACTAGCGGGAGGATCAGATACGCAGTATTTT
-	TRBV6-5	-	TRBJ2-5	CASSYSDRPVQETQYF	TGTGCCAGCAGTTACTCGGATAGGCCCGTCCAAGAGACCCAGTACTTC
-	TRBV9	TRBD2	TRBJ2-5	CASSVSGRETQYF	TGTGCCAGCAGCGTAAGCGGGAGGGAGACCCAGTACTTC
-	TRBV24-1	-	TRBJ2-1	CATSDFSGRGRLYNEQFF	TGTGCCACCAGTGATTTTTCCGGTCGAGGGAGGCTCTACAATGAGCAGTTCTTC
once	TRBV5-1	-	TRBJ2-5	CASSPEGVGIPPETQYF	TGCGCCAGCAGCCCCGAGGGGGTCGGGATCCCCCCGGAGACCCAGTACTTC
-	TRBV10-3	TRBD1	TRBJ2-7	CAISEDREWQYF	TGTGCCATCAGTGAGGACAGGGAGTGGCAGTACTTC
-	TRBV6-2/TRBV6-3	-	TRBJ1-2	CASSYSSTANGYTF	TGTGCCAGCAGTTACTCATCGACAGCCAATGGCTACACCTTC
-	TRBV6-6	-	TRBJ2-7	CASSHMSNSYEQYF	TGTGCCAGCAGTCACATGAGTAACTCCTACGAGCAGTACTTC
-	TRBV5-6	TRBD1	TRBJ2-5	CASSSQGAETQYF	TGTGCCAGCAGCTCACAGGGGGCGGAGACCCAGTACTTC
-	TRBV5-1	-	TRBJ2-5	CASSLGGGEETQYF	TGCGCCAGCAGCTTGGGCGGGGGCGAAGAGACCCAGTACTTC
-	TRBV5-8	-	TRBJ2-6	CASSQPPQTMPSGANVLTF	TGTGCCAGCAGCCAACCTCCACAGACAATGCCCTCTGGGGCCAACGTCCTGACTTTC
-	TRBV27	TRBD1	TRBJ1-2	CASSSQAGQGNYGYTF	TGTGCCAGCAGTTCTCAAGCGGGACAGGGGAACTATGGCTACACCTTC
-	TRBV5-1	-	TRBJ2-2	CASSSTGNTGELFF	TGCGCCAGCAGCTCAACGGGGAACACCGGGGAGCTGTTTTTT
-	TRBV6-6	-	TRBJ1-6	CASSTGSTRINSPLHF	TGTGCCAGCAGTACGGGGAGTACGAGAATTAATTCACCCCTCCACTTT
-	TRBV5-6	TRBD1	TRBJ1-5	CASSPRTGANQPQHF	TGTGCCAGCAGCCCCCGGACAGGGGCCAATCAGCCCCAGCATTTT
-	TRBV28	-	TRBJ1-2	CASSKGQRTYGYTF	TGTGCCAGCAGTAAAGGACAGCGAACCTATGGCTACACCTTC
-	TRBV10-3	TRBD1	TRBJ2-2	CAISGTGVTGELFF	TGTGCCATCAGTGGAACAGGGGTGACCGGGGAGCTGTTTTTT
-	TRBV28	TRBD2	TRBJ2-3	CASRTGGQDTQYF	TGTGCCAGCAGAACGGGAGGCCAGGATACGCAGTATTTT
once	TRBV5-1	-	TRBJ2-3	CASSLSQDADTQYF	TGCGCCAGCAGCTTGAGTCAGGATGCAGATACGCAGTATTTT
few	TRBV7-3	-	TRBJ2-5	CASSLKGEPGETQYF	TGTGCCAGCAGCTTAAAGGGGGAGCCTGGGGAGACCCAGTACTTC
-	TRBV7-9	-	TRBJ2-7	CASSPGAGVDEQYF	TGTGCCAGCAGCCCAGGGGCGGGAGTTGACGAGCAGTACTTC
-	TRBV28	-	TRBJ2-5	CASSSYRRETQYF	TGTGCCAGCAGCTCATACAGGAGGGAGACCCAGTACTTC
-	TRBV5-1	-	TRBJ2-7	CASSLLGAHGEQYF	TGCGCCAGCAGCTTGTTAGGGGCTCACGGGGAGCAGTACTTC
-	TRBV19	TRBD2	TRBJ2-1	CASSIRTSGRASEQFF	TGTGCCAGTAGTATCCGGACTAGCGGGAGGGCGAGTGAGCAGTTCTTC
-	TRBV29-1	TRBD2	TRBJ2-1	CSARTSDYNEQFF	TGCAGCGCTCGGACTAGCGACTACAATGAGCAGTTCTTC
-	TRBV6-2/TRBV6-3	-	TRBJ2-5	CASSYLSGNGETQYF	TGTGCCAGCAGTTACCTTTCTGGGAATGGGGAGACCCAGTACTTC
-	TRBV20-1	-	TRBJ2-2	CSASSANTGELFF	TGCAGTGCTAGTTCTGCGAACACCGGGGAGCTGTTTTTT
-	TRBV5-6	-	TRBJ1-2	CASSLLVGLNYGYTF	TGTGCCAGCAGCTTGCTAGTGGGCCTAAACTATGGCTACACCTTC
-	TRBV19	TRBD2	TRBJ2-1	CASGPTSGGANEQFF	TGTGCCAGCGGCCCCACTAGCGGGGGGGCGAATGAGCAGTTCTTC
-	TRBV10-3	TRBD2	TRBJ2-1	CAITGLAVYNEQFF	TGTGCCATCACGGGACTAGCGGTCTACAATGAGCAGTTCTTC
-	TRBV6-5	TRBD1	TRBJ2-7	CASSPGTGIYEQYF	TGTGCCAGCAGCCCCGGGACAGGGATCTACGAGCAGTACTTC
-	TRBV10-3	-	TRBJ1-2	CAISPDRESYGYTF	TGTGCCATCAGCCCTGACAGAGAATCCTATGGCTACACCTTC
-	TRBV6-2/TRBV6-3	-	TRBJ2-7	CASSYLRDQRGYF	TGTGCCAGCAGTTACCTCCGGGACCAGCGTGGGTACTTC
-	TRBV27	-	TRBJ2-7	CASSFDGHHANEQYF	TGTGCCAGCAGTTTTGACGGACACCACGCCAACGAGCAGTACTTC
-	TRBV3-1/TRBV3-2	TRBD1	TRBJ2-3	CASSQPAGTGVKDTQYF	TGTGCCAGCAGCCAACCCGCCGGGACAGGGGTTAAAGATACGCAGTATTTT
-	TRBV10-3	TRBD2	TRBJ2-3	CAISDGLAGYTQYF	TGTGCCATCAGTGATGGACTAGCGGGATATACGCAGTATTTT
-	TRBV7-2	-	TRBJ2-7	CASSLASDGSSYEQYF	TGTGCCAGCAGCTTAGCGTCTGACGGGAGCTCCTACGAGCAGTACTTC